This T cell receptor (beta chain) was documented in a study of OX40 agonist ivuxolimab in advanced cancers. As for the study in general: Ivuxolimab, an agonist antibody against OX40 (CD134), was given to patients. Study-wide results and limits: At 0.1 to 3.0 mg/kg, CD4+ and CD8+ blood T cells expanded clonally by week 6. In general, CD8+ T cells held more expanded clones than CD4+ did, on average. Among patients with partial responses at 0.1-3.0 mg/kg, clonal expansion was among the lowest.

Repertoires were generated with immunoSEQ multiplex PCR, while TCRdb's copy carries only in-frame clones and drops some. In the table there are about 33,000 clones, about 88% of which are singletons. Per germline, CDR1 MNHEY and CDR2 SVGAGI. V shed 6 bases and J shed 3 bases, with 7 bases lying between them. The CDR3 is made up of 12 amino acids. About this clone: What it binds is not known.

This TCR was recovered from an adult with an advanced solid tumor such as melanoma, head and neck, liver or kidney cancer. The sample was CD4+ or CD8+ T cells sorted from blood, taken in a trial of the OX40 agonist ivuxolimab. The J gene is TRBJ2-3, the V gene TRBV6-5; perhaps D is TRBD1 or TRBD2 (5 bases each). This CDR3 is CASRRGTDTQYF. DNA of the CDR3: TGTGCCAGCAGGAGGGGTACAGATACGCAGTATTTT.